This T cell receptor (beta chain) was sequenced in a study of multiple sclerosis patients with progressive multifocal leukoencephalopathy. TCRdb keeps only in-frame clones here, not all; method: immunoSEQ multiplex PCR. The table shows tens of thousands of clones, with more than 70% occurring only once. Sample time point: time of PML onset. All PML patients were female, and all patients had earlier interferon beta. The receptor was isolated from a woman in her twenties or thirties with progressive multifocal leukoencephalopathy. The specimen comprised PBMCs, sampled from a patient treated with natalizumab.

The CDR3 loop is CASSGDTGAADTQYF. The CDR3 coding sequence is TGCGCCAGCAGCGGGGACACAGGGGCGGCAGATACGCAGTATTTT. The chain recombines TRBV5-1 with TRBJ2-3; 7 bases map to TRBD1. The CDR3 contains 15 residues. V gave up 4 bases and J gave up 4 bases; unmatched junction bases: 9. Per the germline V gene, CDR1 is SGHRS and CDR2 is YFSETQ.